Sequencing of this T cell receptor beta chain was carried out in a study of shared clonotypes between healthy human individuals. Study-level background: Each donor's CD4 naive and CD4 memory cells filled three plates apiece, CD8 naive two, and CD8 memory one. Overall study findings and caveats: Sampling was confined to blood; repertoires within tissues likely differ.

About this clone itself: The antigen remains undetermined.

Several immunoSEQ plates received, in even portions, the genomic DNA of each subset. Produced via immunoSEQ multiplex PCR; TCRdb's table is partial and in-frame only. Among millions of clones, about 94% were seen once, and the ten largest hold 0.9% to 1.3%. Germline V gene sequence: CDR1 SGHRS, CDR2 YFSETQ. V lost 4 bases and J 3 bases, leaving 11 bases between the germline ends. The CDR3 is 13 residues long. Positively selected for CCR7, the CD45RO-negative cells used as naive CD8 cells excluded terminally differentiated effector memory CD45RA+ cells. The rearrangement uses TRBV5-1 and TRBJ2-7; the D is unclear. The sample consisted of naive CD8+ T cells sorted from blood. This sequence was found in a man between 18 and 29 years old in good health. As DNA, the CDR3 is TGCGCCAGCAGCCATCAACTGGACTACGAGCAGTACTTC. Amino acid sequence: CASSHQLDYEQYF.